This TCR beta chain was profiled in a study of cytomegalovirus exposure and HLA in healthy donors. Remarks on this clone: Antigen unknown.

The PCR employed 60 Vbeta primers together with 13 Jbeta primers. Profiling relied on immunoSEQ multiplex PCR, and the TCRdb table lists in-frame clones only, not all of them. The data hold 200,000 to 300,000 clones, with 82% observed a single time. Study observations and caveats: The authors later linked a missense DCLRE1C variant to TCR beta V- and J-gene trimming. Sequencing depth roughly uniform across donors was assumed in presence/absence analyses. Sequencing likely generated an artifact that appeared as a cluster of highly shared sequence variants.

Germline V gene sequence: CDR1 SEHNR, CDR2 FQNEAQ (reference sequence). The length of the CDR3 is 12 residues. Trimming took 6 bases from V and 9 from J, leaving 11 bases between them. The rearrangement links TRBV7-9 to TRBJ2-2; the D gene is possibly TRBD2 (5 bases). The source is a woman aged 40 to 50 in good health and CMV-seropositive. Material: PBMCs. In DNA form, the CDR3 reads TGTGCCAGCAGTTATGAGGGTTGGGAGCTGTTTTTT. Its protein product is CASSYEGWELFF.